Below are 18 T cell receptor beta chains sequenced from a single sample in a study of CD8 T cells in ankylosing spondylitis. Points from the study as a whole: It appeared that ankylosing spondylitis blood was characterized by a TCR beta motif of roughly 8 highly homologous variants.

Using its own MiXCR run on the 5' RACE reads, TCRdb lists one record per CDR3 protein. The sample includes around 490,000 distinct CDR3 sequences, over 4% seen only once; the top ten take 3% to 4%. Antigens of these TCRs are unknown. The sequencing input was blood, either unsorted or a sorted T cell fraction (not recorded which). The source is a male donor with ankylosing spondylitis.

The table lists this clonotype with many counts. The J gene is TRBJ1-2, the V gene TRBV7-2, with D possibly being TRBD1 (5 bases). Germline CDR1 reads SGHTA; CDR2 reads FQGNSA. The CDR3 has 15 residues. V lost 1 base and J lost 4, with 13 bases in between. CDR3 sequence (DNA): TGTGCCAGCAGCTTAGTACAGGAGCCTGTCTATGGCTACACCTTC. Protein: CASSLVQEPVYGYTF.

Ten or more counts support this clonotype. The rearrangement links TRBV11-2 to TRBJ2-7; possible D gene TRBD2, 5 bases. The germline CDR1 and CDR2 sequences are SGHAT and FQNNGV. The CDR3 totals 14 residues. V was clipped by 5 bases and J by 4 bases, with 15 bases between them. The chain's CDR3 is CASSLQTNQYEQYF. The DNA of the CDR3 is TGTGCCAGCAGCCTTCAGACTAACCAGTACGAGCAGTACTTC.

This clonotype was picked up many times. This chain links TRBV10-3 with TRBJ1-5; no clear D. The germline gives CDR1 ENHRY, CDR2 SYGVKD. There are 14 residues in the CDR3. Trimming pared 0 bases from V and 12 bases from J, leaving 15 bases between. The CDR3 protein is CAISESNGRSGQHF. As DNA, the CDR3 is TGTGCCATCAGTGAGTCGAATGGACGGAGCGGCCAGCATTTT.

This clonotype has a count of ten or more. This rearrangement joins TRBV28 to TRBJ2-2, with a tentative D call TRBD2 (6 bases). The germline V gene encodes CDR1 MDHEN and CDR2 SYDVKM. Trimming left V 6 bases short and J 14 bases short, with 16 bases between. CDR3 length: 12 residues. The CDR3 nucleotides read TGTGCCAGCAGCCCTTTTCAGCGGGCTCTGTTTTTT. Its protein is CASSPFQRALFF.

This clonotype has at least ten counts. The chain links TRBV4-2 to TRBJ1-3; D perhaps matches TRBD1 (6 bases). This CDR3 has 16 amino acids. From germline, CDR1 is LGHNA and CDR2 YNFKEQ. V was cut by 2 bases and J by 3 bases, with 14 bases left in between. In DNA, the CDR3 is TGTGCCAGCAGCCAACGAGGGGGGGCTAGTGGAAACACCATATATTTT. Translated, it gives CASSQRGGASGNTIYF.

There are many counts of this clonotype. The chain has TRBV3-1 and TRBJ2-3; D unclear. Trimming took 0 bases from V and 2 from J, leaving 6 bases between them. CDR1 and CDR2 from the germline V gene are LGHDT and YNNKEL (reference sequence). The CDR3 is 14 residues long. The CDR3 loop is CASSQELTTDTQYF. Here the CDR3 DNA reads TGTGCCAGCAGCCAAGAACTTACCACAGATACGCAGTATTTT.

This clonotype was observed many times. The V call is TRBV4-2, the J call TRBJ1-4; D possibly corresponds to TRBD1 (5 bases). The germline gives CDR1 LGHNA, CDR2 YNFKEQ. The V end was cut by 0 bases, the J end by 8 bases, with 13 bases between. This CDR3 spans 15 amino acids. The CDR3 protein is CASSQDGTSVEKLFF. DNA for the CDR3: TGTGCCAGCAGCCAAGACGGGACGTCGGTAGAAAAACTGTTTTTT.

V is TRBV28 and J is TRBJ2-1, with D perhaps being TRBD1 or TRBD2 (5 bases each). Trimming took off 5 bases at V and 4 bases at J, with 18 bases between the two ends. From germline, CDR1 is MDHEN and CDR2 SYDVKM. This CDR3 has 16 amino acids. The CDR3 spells CASSRDRFSVYNEQFF. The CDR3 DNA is TGTGCCAGCAGTCGGGACCGGTTCAGTGTTTACAATGAGCAGTTCTTC.

The CDR3 coding sequence is TGTGCCAGCAGCCTCGGGTCCCAAGGGCAGTTCTTC. As protein: CASSLGSQGQFF. The chain is built from TRBV6-6 and TRBJ2-1, with D hard to call. The germline V and J ends were trimmed by 6 bases and 12 bases, with 15 bases remaining between them. The CDR3 is 12 residues long. Per the germline V gene, CDR1 is MNHNY and CDR2 is SVGAGI (reference sequence).

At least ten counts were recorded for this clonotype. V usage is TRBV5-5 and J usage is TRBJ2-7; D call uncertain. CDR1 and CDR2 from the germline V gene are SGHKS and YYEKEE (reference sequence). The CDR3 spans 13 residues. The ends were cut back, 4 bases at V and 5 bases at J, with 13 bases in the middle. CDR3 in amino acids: CASSGRRLDEQYF. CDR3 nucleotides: TGTGCCAGCAGCGGACGCAGACTGGACGAGCAGTACTTC.

The CDR3 here is CASSQGGLTAYEQYF. The DNA for the CDR3 is TGTGCCAGCAGCCAAGGGGGGCTCACGGCTTACGAGCAGTACTTC. The chain links TRBV3-1 to TRBJ2-7; a weak D match, TRBD1 (6 bases). The V gene lost 1 base and the J gene lost 4 bases, with 14 bases spanning the gap. The CDR3 has 15 residues. Germline loops: CDR1 LGHDT, CDR2 YNNKEL (reference sequence).

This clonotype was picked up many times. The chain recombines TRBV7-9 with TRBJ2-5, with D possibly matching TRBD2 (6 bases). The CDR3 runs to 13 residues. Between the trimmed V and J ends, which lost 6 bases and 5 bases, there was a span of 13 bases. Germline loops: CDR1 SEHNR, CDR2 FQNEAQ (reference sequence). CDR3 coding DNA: TGTGCCAGCAGTTCCTGGGGAGGCGAGACCCAGTACTTC. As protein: CASSSWGGETQYF. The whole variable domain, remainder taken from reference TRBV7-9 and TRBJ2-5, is DTGVSQNPRHKITKRGQNVTFRCDPISEHNRLYWYRQTLGQGPEFLTYFQNEAQLEKSRLLSDRFSAERPKGSFSTLEIQRTEQGDSAMYLCASSSWGGETQYFGPGTRLLVL.

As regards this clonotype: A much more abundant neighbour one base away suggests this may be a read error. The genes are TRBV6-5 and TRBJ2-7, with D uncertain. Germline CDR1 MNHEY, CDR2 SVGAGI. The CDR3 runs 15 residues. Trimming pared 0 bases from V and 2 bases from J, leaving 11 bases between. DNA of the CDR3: TGTGCCAGCAGTTACTCCTTAAGGTCCACCTACGAGCAGTACTTC. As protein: CASSYSLRSTYEQYF.

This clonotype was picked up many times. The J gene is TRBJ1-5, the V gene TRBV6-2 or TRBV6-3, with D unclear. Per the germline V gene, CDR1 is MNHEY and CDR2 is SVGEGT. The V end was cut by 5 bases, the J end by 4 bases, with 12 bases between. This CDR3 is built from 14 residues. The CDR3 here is CASSLQMGNQPQHF. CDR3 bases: TGTGCCAGCAGTCTGCAGATGGGGAATCAGCCCCAGCATTTT.

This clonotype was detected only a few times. The CDR3 bases are TGTGCCAGCAGTCAACCGACAGGTTTTACATACAATGAGCAGTTCTTC. It yields the protein CASSQPTGFTYNEQFF. The rearrangement links TRBV28 to TRBJ2-1; TRBD1 might be the D (6 bases). Per germline, CDR1 MDHEN and CDR2 SYDVKM. Trimming cost V 5 bases and J 4 bases, with 18 bases left between them. The CDR3 runs to 16 residues.

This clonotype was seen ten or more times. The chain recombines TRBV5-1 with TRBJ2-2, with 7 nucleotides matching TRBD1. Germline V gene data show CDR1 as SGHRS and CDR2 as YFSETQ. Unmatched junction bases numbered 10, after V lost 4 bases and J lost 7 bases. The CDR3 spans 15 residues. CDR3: CASSVNLQGHGELFF. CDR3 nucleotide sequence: TGCGCCAGCAGCGTGAACTTACAGGGGCACGGGGAGCTGTTTTTT.

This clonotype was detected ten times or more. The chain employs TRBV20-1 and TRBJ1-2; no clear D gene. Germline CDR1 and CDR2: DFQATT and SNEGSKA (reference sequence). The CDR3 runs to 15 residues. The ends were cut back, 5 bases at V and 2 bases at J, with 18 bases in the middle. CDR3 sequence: CSADYYRGGNYGYTF. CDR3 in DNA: TGCAGTGCTGACTACTACCGGGGTGGAAACTATGGCTACACCTTC.

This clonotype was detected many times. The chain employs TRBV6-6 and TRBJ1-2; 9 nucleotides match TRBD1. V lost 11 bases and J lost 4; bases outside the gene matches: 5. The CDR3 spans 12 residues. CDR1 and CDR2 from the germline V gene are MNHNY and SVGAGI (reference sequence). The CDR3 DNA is TGTGCCGGACAGGGGCAGGGCTATGGCTACACCTTC. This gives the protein CAGQGQGYGYTF.